This T cell receptor beta chain was profiled in a study of vaccination and CD4 T cells after COVID-19. As for the study in general: Blood was drawn a median around 72 days post second dose, range 14 to 241. Control cultures were supplied with a CEFX pool, an HIV-1 Nef pool, or no peptide at all. Stimulation of the cells used overlapping spike peptide pools from SARS-CoV-2 and from the common cold coronaviruses HCoV-NL63, HCoV-OC43 and HCoV-229E.

The assay that was used to sequence DNA from cultured CD4+ T cells was the Oncomine TCR Beta short-read assay. From the PCR reads, TCRdb called clonotypes with MiXCR, one entry per CDR3 protein. In the table there are more than 9,000 distinct CDR3 sequences, 35% to 50% of which are singletons. Points on this clonotype: Antigen: not known.

Treatment: roughly ten-day PBMC culture with coronavirus spike peptide pools or control peptides (ViraFEST assay). This clonotype was obtained from a human donor who had recovered from COVID-19. Sample: CD4+ T cells from blood, cultured in vitro.

CDR3 nucleotide sequence: TGTGCCACTATTTTTGGACATTTCTACGAGCAGTACTTC. Encoded protein: CATIFGHFYEQYF. This chain connects TRBV24-1 to TRBJ2-7, with a tentative D call TRBD1 (5 bases). The CDR3 loop spans 13 amino acids. V was shortened by 10 bases and J by 3 bases, with 15 bases between the two germline ends. Germline CDR1 reads KGHDR; CDR2 reads SFDVKD.